The clone carrying this T cell receptor beta chain has just a few counts. Libraries were prepared by immunoSEQ multiplex PCR; TCRdb keeps only in-frame clonotypes and omits some of them. The sample holds roughly 500,000 clones, 75% to 85% seen once. The data were taken from a study of shared T cell receptors in the human thymus. CDR1 and CDR2 from the germline V gene are SGDLS and YYNGEE. The CDR3 spans 9 residues. Trimming took 10 bases from V and 5 from J, leaving 7 bases between them. Separately, the same data were catalogued under a study of human thymus T cells.

The receptor was derived from a boy under two years old with a congenital heart defect. The chain is built from TRBV9 and TRBJ2-7; D is undetermined. Sequencing input: thymocytes. CDR3: CADTDEQYF. In DNA, the CDR3 is TGTGCCGATACAGACGAGCAGTACTTC. The whole variable domain, remainder taken from reference TRBV9 and TRBJ2-7, is DSGVTQTPKHLITATGQRVTLRCSPRSGDLSVYWYQQSLDQGLQFLIQYYNGEERAKGNILERFSAQQFPDLHSELNLSSLELGDSALYFCADTDEQYFGPGTRLTVT.